This record looks at one TCR beta chain sequence and its context. Germline values: CDR1 SGHAT, CDR2 FQNNGV. The CDR3 runs to 15 residues. V lost 1 base and J lost 1, with 10 bases in between. The entry originates in a study of Tregs in tolerant kidney transplant recipients. The method was immunoSEQ multiplex PCR; TCRdb's version includes in-frame clones alone and lacks a portion of them. This sample carries under 50,000 clones, about 90% of them seen once, and the ten largest clones take 0.55% to 0.75%. Sequencing input: Tregs from blood. The receptor comes from a human donor in good health. The chain carries TRBV11-2 and TRBJ1-1; D remains unclear. The CDR3 DNA is TGTGCCAGCAGCTTAGGTCCAGAAACGAACACTGAAGCTTTCTTT. Translated, it gives CASSLGPETNTEAFF.